One and the same sample provided the 13 T cell receptor beta chains below, sequenced in a study of cytomegalovirus exposure and HLA in healthy donors. With 60 Vbeta and 13 Jbeta primers, the PCR was carried out. The table came from immunoSEQ multiplex PCR; TCRdb's copy has only in-frame clones and leaves some out. The table includes more than 150,000 clones, around four fifths detected once. Input material: PBMCs. The receptor set was obtained from a woman aged 25 to 39 in good health and CMV-seronegative.

V usage is TRBV5-3 and J usage is TRBJ2-1, with TRBD2 matching 14 bases. TRBV5-3 is given ORF status, its function remaining uncertain. The CDR3 has 18 residues. Losses at the gene ends were 8 bases for V and 5 bases for J; bases not matched to a gene: 15. The CDR3: CARRQSRTSGGINNEQFF. In DNA, the CDR3 is TGTGCCAGGCGACAGTCCCGGACTAGCGGGGGGATAAACAATGAGCAGTTCTTC.

V and J are TRBV5-1 and TRBJ1-1; D is possibly TRBD1 (5 bases). Trimming cost V 0 bases and J 1 base, with 16 bases left between them. Germline assignment: CDR1 SGHRS and CDR2 YFSETQ. The CDR3 is 17 residues long. The CDR3, as DNA: TGCGCCAGCAGCTTGGGGGGGGTAGGGGCCCAGAACACTGAAGCTTTCTTT. Translated: CASSLGGVGAQNTEAFF.

This clone occurred a few times. The chain employs TRBV14 and TRBJ1-3; D call uncertain. This CDR3 is 13 amino acids long. In germline, CDR1 is SGHDN, CDR2 FVKESK. V lost 6 bases and J lost 0, with 6 bases in between. CDR3 DNA sequence: TGTGCCAGCAGACAGAGCTCTGGAAACACCATATATTTT. Encoded protein: CASRQSSGNTIYF.

This clone was found a few times. The rearrangement joins TRBV29-1 to TRBJ2-3; TRBD2 matches 11 bases. The CDR3 spans 14 residues. CDR1 is SQVTM and CDR2 is ANQGSEA in the germline V gene. Germline trimming cut 7 bases from V and 1 base from J; bases unmatched to any gene: 4. DNA for the CDR3: TGCAGCGGAGGGACTAGCGGTCGCACAGATACGCAGTATTTT. Its protein product is CSGGTSGRTDTQYF.

The V call is TRBV4-1, the J call TRBJ2-7; 15 bases line up with TRBD2. V shed 4 bases, J shed 0 bases, and the junction held 4 bases outside the gene matches. This CDR3 spans 17 amino acids. Germline values: CDR1 MGHRA, CDR2 YSYEKL. In DNA form, the CDR3 reads TGCGCCAGCAGCCCCGGGACTAGCGGGGGGAGCTCCTACGAGCAGTACTTC. It specifies CASSPGTSGGSSYEQYF.

This clone was seen more than once but under ten times. The V gene is TRBV5-1, the J gene TRBJ1-1, with D hard to call. Germline lookup yields CDR1 SGHRS and CDR2 YFSETQ. There are 17 residues in the CDR3. V was cut by 0 bases and J by 0 bases, with 15 bases left in between. The DNA of the CDR3 is TGCGCCAGCAGCTTGGAGCGGCAGAGTATAATGAACACTGAAGCTTTCTTT. It translates to CASSLERQSIMNTEAFF.

This clone was seen ten or more times. The chain couples TRBV6-6 to TRBJ1-1, with a tentative D call TRBD1 (6 bases). This CDR3 has 12 residues. The germline CDR1 and CDR2 sequences are MNHNY and SVGAGI (reference sequence). V lost 6 bases and J 6 bases, leaving 11 bases between the germline ends. CDR3 sequence reads: CASRPQGAEAFF. The CDR3 DNA reads as TGTGCCAGCAGACCACAGGGAGCTGAAGCTTTCTTT.

The chain employs TRBV10-3 and TRBJ2-3; perhaps TRBD2 as D (6 bases). The CDR3 loop spans 12 amino acids. From germline, CDR1 is ENHRY and CDR2 SYGVKD. Trimming left V 7 bases short and J 4 bases short, with 9 bases between. Here the CDR3 DNA reads TGTGCCATCACCGGAGGGTCAGATACGCAGTATTTT. Translating it yields CAITGGSDTQYF.

This clone is a singleton in its sample. The chain recombines TRBV5-1 with TRBJ2-5; TRBD2 might be the D (6 bases). The germline V and J ends were trimmed by 4 bases and 0 bases, with 13 bases remaining between them. Germline V gives CDR1 SGHRS, CDR2 YFSETQ. This CDR3 spans 15 amino acids. CDR3 region: CASSRRGSYQETQYF. The CDR3 nucleotides are TGCGCCAGCAGCCGGAGGGGTTCTTACCAAGAGACCCAGTACTTC.

V usage is TRBV5-1 and J usage is TRBJ2-7; 9 positions agree with TRBD2. CDR3 length: 15 amino acids. Germline CDR1 SGHRS, CDR2 YFSETQ. J gave up 0 bases and V 0 bases, and 1 base lay outside the gene matches. The CDR3 nucleotides read TGCGCCAGCAGCTTGGCTAGCGGGGTCTCCTACGAGCAGTACTTC. Its protein is CASSLASGVSYEQYF.

The V gene is TRBV7-8, the J gene TRBJ1-3, with D possibly TRBD1 on 5 matching bases. The CDR3 spans 13 residues. Per the germline V gene, CDR1 is SGHVS and CDR2 is FQNEAQ. The V gene lost 4 bases and the J gene lost 4 bases, with 8 bases spanning the gap. In nucleotides, the CDR3 is TGTGCCAGCAGCTCCCGGGGGGGAAACACCATATATTTT. This codes for CASSSRGGNTIYF.

The rearrangement links TRBV5-1 to TRBJ1-4, with D tentatively TRBD1 (5 bases). The CDR3 loop spans 16 amino acids. Deletions cut 0 bases from V and 0 bases from J, with 9 bases between. CDR1 SGHRS and CDR2 YFSETQ come from the germline V gene. Here the CDR3 reads CASSLGGGTTNEKLFF. DNA for the CDR3: TGCGCCAGCAGCTTGGGGGGGGGAACAACTAATGAAAAACTGTTTTTT.

J is TRBJ2-1 and V is TRBV4-1, with 9 bases matching TRBD2. The V and J ends lost 0 bases and 7 bases, in that order; junction bases with no gene match: 7. CDR1 is MGHRA, CDR2 YSYEKL, per germline. The CDR3 consists of 16 residues. In nucleotides, the CDR3 is TGCGCCAGCAGCCAAGACGGCGGGGGGGTATTTAATGAGCAGTTCTTC. Translated, it gives CASSQDGGGVFNEQFF.